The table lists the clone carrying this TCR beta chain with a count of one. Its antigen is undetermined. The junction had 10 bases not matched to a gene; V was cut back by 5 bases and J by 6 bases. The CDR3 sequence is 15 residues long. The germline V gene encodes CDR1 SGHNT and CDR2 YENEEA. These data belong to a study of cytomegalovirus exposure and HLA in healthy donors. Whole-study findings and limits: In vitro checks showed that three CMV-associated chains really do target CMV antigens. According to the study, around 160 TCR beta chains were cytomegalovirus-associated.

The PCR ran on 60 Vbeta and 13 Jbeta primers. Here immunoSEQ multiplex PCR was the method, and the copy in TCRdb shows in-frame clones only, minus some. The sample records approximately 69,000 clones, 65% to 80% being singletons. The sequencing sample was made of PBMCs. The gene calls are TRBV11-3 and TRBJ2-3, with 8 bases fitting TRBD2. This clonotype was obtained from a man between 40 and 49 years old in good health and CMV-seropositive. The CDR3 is CASSPFGGGPDTQYF. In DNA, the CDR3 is TGTGCCAGCAGCCCATTCGGGGGGGGACCGGATACGCAGTATTTT.